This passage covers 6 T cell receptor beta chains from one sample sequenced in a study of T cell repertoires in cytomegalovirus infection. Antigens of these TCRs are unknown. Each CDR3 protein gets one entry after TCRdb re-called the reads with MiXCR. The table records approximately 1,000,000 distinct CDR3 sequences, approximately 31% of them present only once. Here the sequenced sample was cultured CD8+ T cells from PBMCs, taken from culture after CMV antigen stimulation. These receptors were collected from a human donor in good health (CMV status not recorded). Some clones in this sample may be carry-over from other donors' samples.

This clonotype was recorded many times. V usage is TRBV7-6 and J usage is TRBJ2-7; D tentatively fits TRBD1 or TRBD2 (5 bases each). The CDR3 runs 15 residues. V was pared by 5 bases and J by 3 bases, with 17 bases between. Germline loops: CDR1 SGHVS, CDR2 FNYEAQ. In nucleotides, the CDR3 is TGTGCCAGCAGCCCAGGGAGCTCCGAGGTCTACGAGCAGTACTTC. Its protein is CASSPGSSEVYEQYF. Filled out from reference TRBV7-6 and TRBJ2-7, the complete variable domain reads GAGVSQSPRYKVTKRGQDVALRCDPISGHVSLYWYRQALGQGPEFLTYFNYEAQQDKSGLPNDRFSAERPEGSISTLTIQRTEQRDSAMYRCASSPGSSEVYEQYFGPGTRLTVT.

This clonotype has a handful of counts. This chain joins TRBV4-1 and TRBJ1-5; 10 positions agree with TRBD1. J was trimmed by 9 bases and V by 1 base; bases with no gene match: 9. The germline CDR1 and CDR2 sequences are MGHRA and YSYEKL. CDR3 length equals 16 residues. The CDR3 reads CASSQGTGQGMWPQHF. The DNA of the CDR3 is TGCGCCAGCAGCCAAGGGACGGGACAGGGGATGTGGCCCCAGCATTTT.

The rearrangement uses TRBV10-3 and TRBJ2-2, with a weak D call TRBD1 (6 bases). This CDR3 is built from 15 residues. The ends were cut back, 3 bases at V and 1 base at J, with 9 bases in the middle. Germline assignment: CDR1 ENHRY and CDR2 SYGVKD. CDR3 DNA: TGTGCCATCAGTGACGCGGACAGGAACACCGGGGAGCTGTTTTTT. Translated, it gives CAISDADRNTGELFF.

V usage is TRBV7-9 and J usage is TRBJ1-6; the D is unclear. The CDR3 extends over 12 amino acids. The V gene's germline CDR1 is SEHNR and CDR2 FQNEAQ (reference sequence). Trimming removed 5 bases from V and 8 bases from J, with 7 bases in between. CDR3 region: CASSQGYSPLHF. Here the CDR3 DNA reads TGTGCCAGCAGCCAAGGGTATTCACCCCTCCACTTT.

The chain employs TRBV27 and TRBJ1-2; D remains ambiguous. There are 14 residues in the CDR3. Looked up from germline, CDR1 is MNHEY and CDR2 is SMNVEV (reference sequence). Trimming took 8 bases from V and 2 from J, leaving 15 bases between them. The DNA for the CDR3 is TGTGCCAGCGCCCCGACGGGCCAGAACTATGGCTACACCTTC. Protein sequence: CASAPTGQNYGYTF.

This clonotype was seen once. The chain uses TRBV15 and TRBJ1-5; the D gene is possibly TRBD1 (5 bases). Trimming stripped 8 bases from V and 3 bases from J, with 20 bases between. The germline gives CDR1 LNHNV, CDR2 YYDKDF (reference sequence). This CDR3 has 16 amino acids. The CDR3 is CATGTLSEGNNQPQHF. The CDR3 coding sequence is TGTGCCACCGGCACTCTCTCGGAGGGGAACAATCAGCCCCAGCATTTT.